This T cell receptor (beta chain) was captured in a study of CD8+CD57+ T cells in acquired aplastic anemia. General study points: The same twenty-nine CD8+ CDR3 sequences occurred in patients and in controls.

TCR beta VDJ and CDR3 were profiled, and genomic DNA was the template. Via MiXCR, TCRdb re-called the reads, giving one row per CDR3 protein. The repertoire holds around 180,000 distinct CDR3 sequences, under 50% seen once, with about 1.7% in the top ten. The CDR3 has 15 amino acids. Germline V gene data show CDR1 as SGHTA and CDR2 as FQGNSA. After removal of 4 bases from V and 2 bases from J, the junction contained 6 bases not matched to a gene. Before being chosen for sequencing, patients had shown CD8+CD57+ cell expansion by flow cytometry. Each patient had severe acquired aplastic anemia. As regards this clonotype: Its antigen is currently unknown.

The V call is TRBV7-2, the J call TRBJ2-7; 9 nucleotides line up with TRBD1. Sequences were obtained from sorted CD4+, CD8+, or CD8+CD57+ T cells (not recorded which) from PBMCs. The clonotype comes from a human donor with aplastic anemia. Written as DNA, the CDR3 is TGTGCCAGCAGCTCCCGACAGGGGGGAGCCTACGAGCAGTACTTC. It yields the protein CASSSRQGGAYEQYF.